This TCR beta chain is from a study of beta chain features in type 1 diabetes. Findings and limits, study-wide: Amplification by PCR could prefer shorter templates, with the same effect in patients and controls. Any HLA effect on TCRB rearrangement was left unresolved by small sub-analyses.

All of the isolated RNA was reverse transcribed, so expressed TCRB transcripts were sequenced. Some 3.6 million reads on average were seen across naive, central memory and regulatory T cell samples. This table comes from immunoSEQ multiplex PCR, and its TCRdb copy is limited to in-frame clones, with some not included. In the table there are around 140,000 clones, more than 9% of which are singletons. Comments on this clone: As yet, its antigen is unknown.

CDR1 SGHTA and CDR2 FQGNSA come from the germline V gene. V lost 4 bases, J lost 2 bases, and 11 bases stayed unmatched. The CDR3 contains 18 residues. A CD45RO/CCR7/CD25/CD127/CD95/CD27 panel sorted naive, central memory, regulatory and stem cell-like memory CD4+ cells. Sequences were obtained from naive CD4+ T cells from blood. The receptor was isolated from a man between 18 and 35 years old in good health. This chain uses TRBV7-2 with TRBJ2-5; 12 positions match TRBD2. The DNA of the CDR3 is TGTGCCAGCAGCTCCCCTTCGACTAGCGGGGGAGAACAAGAGACCCAGTACTTC. It is translated as CASSSPSTSGGEQETQYF.